These 30 T cell receptor beta chains were all obtained from the same sample, sequenced in a study of persistence of HIV-infected CD4 T cells. This was the immunoSEQ version 4 assay in survey mode. Repertoires were generated with immunoSEQ multiplex PCR, while TCRdb's copy carries only in-frame clones and drops some. Counted here are fewer than 40,000 clones, roughly four fifths occurring once; the ten biggest clones make up roughly 0.9%. Lysates of CMV-infected fibroblasts at 9 to 10 ug/mL stimulated these cells. Memory cells lacking CD40L and CD69 with high CD45RO were sorted. These receptors lack a known antigen. Sequencing was performed on CD4+ T cells sorted from PBMCs after roughly 18-hour stimulation, taken from a patient who received antiretroviral therapy. Source of these receptors: an adult man with HIV who was CMV-seropositive.

The rearrangement uses TRBV30 and TRBJ1-2; a possible D gene is TRBD1 (5 bases). The CDR3 is made up of 15 amino acids. The germline CDR1 and CDR2 sequences are GTSNPN and SVGIG (reference sequence). V dropped 1 base and J dropped 1 base, with 13 bases sitting between them. The CDR3 loop reads CAWSDPDTVNYGYTF. The CDR3 coding sequence is TGTGCCTGGAGTGACCCGGACACAGTTAACTATGGCTACACCTTC.

The rearrangement joins TRBV6-5 to TRBJ1-1; TRBD1 matches at 9 bases. The CDR3 is 15 amino acids. After removal of 5 bases from V and 5 bases from J, the junction contained 9 bases not matched to a gene. Germline loops: CDR1 MNHEY, CDR2 SVGAGI. CDR3 DNA: TGTGCCAGCAGTACCGCCGGGACAGGGCGGACTGAAGCTTTCTTT. Translation gives CASSTAGTGRTEAFF.

The genes are TRBV20-1 and TRBJ2-7, with 7 bases matching TRBD2. The germline V gene has CDR1 DFQATT and CDR2 SNEGSKA (reference sequence). The CDR3 spans 14 residues. V dropped 3 bases and J dropped 1; count of bases not matched to a gene: 6. This chain's CDR3 is CSASFGGNSYEQYF. CDR3 DNA sequence: TGCAGTGCTAGTTTCGGGGGGAATTCCTACGAGCAGTACTTC.

This chain links TRBV7-2 with TRBJ2-7, with 8 bases matching TRBD1. J gave up 3 bases and V 1 base, and 14 bases lay outside the gene matches. Germline CDR1 SGHTA, CDR2 FQGNSA. There are 18 residues in the CDR3. The CDR3 nucleotides are TGTGCCAGCAGCTTAGAGGGGGCTCTCTCAGGGGGCTTCTACGAGCAGTACTTC. It codes for CASSLEGALSGGFYEQYF. The complete variable domain, with remaining parts taken from reference TRBV7-2 and TRBJ2-7, reads GAGVSQSPSNKVTEKGKDVELRCDPISGHTALYWYRQSLGQGLEFLIYFQGNSAPDKSGLPSDRFSAERTGGSVSTLTIQRTQQEDSAVYLCASSLEGALSGGFYEQYFGPGTRLTVT.

This clone was observed a few times. The CDR3, as DNA: TGCGCCAGCAGCGGACCGCTGAAGAACACTGAAGCTTTCTTT. The encoded protein is CASSGPLKNTEAFF. V usage is TRBV4-1 and J usage is TRBJ1-1, with D unresolved. Trimming stripped 5 bases from V and 1 base from J, with 11 bases between. The CDR3 has 14 residues. Germline V gene sequence: CDR1 MGHRA, CDR2 YSYEKL.

This clone was seen more than once but under ten times. J is TRBJ1-2 and V is TRBV6-2 or TRBV6-3; D possibly corresponds to TRBD1 (6 bases). The CDR3 sequence is 14 residues long. Germline CDR1 is MNHEY and CDR2 is SVGEGT. Trimming took off 2 bases at V and 3 bases at J, with 10 bases between the two ends. CDR3 amino acids: CASSYLQGYYGYTF. The CDR3 nucleotides read TGTGCCAGCAGTTACCTACAGGGATACTATGGCTACACCTTC.

The chain couples TRBV10-2 to TRBJ1-1; weak D call: TRBD1 (5 bases). Germline assignment: CDR1 WSHSY and CDR2 SAAADI. V shed 2 bases and J shed 1 base, with 11 bases lying between them. The CDR3 length is 15 residues. The CDR3 sequence: CASSERLTGNTEAFF. In DNA, the CDR3 is TGCGCCAGCAGTGAGCGACTAACAGGGAACACTGAAGCTTTCTTT.

This clone occurred once. The chain recombines TRBV10-3 with TRBJ1-5; TRBD1 might be the D (6 bases). Trimming stripped 4 bases from V and 2 bases from J, with 12 bases between. Germline-derived CDR1 and CDR2 are ENHRY and SYGVKD. This CDR3 spans 15 amino acids. CDR3 region: CAISALGGGNQPQHF. The CDR3 nucleotides read TGTGCCATCAGTGCCCTAGGGGGGGGCAATCAGCCCCAGCATTTT.

This clone was recorded once. J is TRBJ2-2 and V is TRBV6-5; 8 bases fit TRBD1. V shed 7 bases, J shed 6 bases, and the junction held 7 bases outside the gene matches. This CDR3 region has 14 residues. CDR1 and CDR2 (germline): MNHEY, SVGAGI. CDR3 loop: CASNNQGAAGELFF. CDR3 nucleotides: TGTGCCAGCAACAACCAGGGGGCCGCCGGGGAGCTGTTTTTT.

The chain couples TRBV4-2 to TRBJ1-2, with 9 bases aligning to TRBD1. The junction had 0 bases not matched to a gene; V was cut back by 5 bases and J by 5 bases. The CDR3 length is 12 residues. Germline CDR1 is LGHNA and CDR2 is YNFKEQ. The CDR3 region is CASSGTGYGYTF. CDR3 DNA: TGTGCCAGCAGCGGGACAGGGTATGGCTACACCTTC.

The chain recombines TRBV2 with TRBJ1-2; maybe TRBD1 (5 bases). Germline CDR1 and CDR2: SNHLY and FYNNEI. Between the trimmed V and J ends, which lost 8 bases and 4 bases, there was a span of 20 bases. The CDR3 extends over 15 amino acids. The CDR3 bases are TGTGCCAGCGGGGGGGACCTCGGCGTCCTCTATGGCTACACCTTC. Protein product: CASGGDLGVLYGYTF.

This chain links TRBV9 with TRBJ1-4, with no clear D. V gave up 2 bases and J gave up 7 bases, with 9 bases separating them. Germline CDR1 reads SGDLS; CDR2 reads YYNGEE. This CDR3 has 13 residues. The CDR3 sequence is CASSVLDGEKLFF. CDR3 nucleotide sequence: TGTGCCAGCAGCGTCTTAGATGGTGAAAAACTGTTTTTT. Using reference TRBV9 and TRBJ1-4 for the parts outside the CDR3, the full variable domain is DSGVTQTPKHLITATGQRVTLRCSPRSGDLSVYWYQQSLDQGLQFLIQYYNGEERAKGNILERFSAQQFPDLHSELNLSSLELGDSALYFCASSVLDGEKLFFGSGTQLSVL.

There are a few counts of this clone. The V and J genes are TRBV3-1 (or the pseudogene TRBV3-2) and TRBJ2-1, with D tentatively TRBD1 (6 bases). The CDR3 is made up of 13 amino acids. CDR1 is LGHDT, CDR2 YNNKEL, per germline (reference sequence). The V gene lost 5 bases and the J gene lost 10 bases, with 15 bases spanning the gap. The DNA of the CDR3 is TGTGCCAGCAGCTTCTCAGGGGATGGCGAGCAGTTCTTC. Its protein is CASSFSGDGEQFF.

V is TRBV5-1 and J is TRBJ2-7, with 9 bases lining up with TRBD1. Germline V gene sequence: CDR1 SGHRS, CDR2 YFSETQ. V lost 4 bases, J lost 11 bases, and 10 bases stayed unmatched. This CDR3 has 13 amino acids. CDR3 DNA sequence: TGCGCCAGCAGCAATGGACAGGGGCGGCCGGAGTACTTC. The encoded protein is CASSNGQGRPEYF.

This clone was seen a few times. Other DNA sequences within the sample encode an identical CDR3. The chain couples TRBV6-2 or TRBV6-3 to TRBJ1-2, with D perhaps TRBD1 (6 bases). The CDR3 runs to 14 residues. Trimming took off 2 bases at V and 5 bases at J, with 12 bases between the two ends. Germline values: CDR1 MNHEY, CDR2 SVGEGT. The CDR3 region is CASSYAGQSYGYTF. The CDR3 nucleotides read TGTGCCAGCAGTTACGCCGGACAGAGTTATGGCTACACCTTC.

This chain links TRBV19 with TRBJ2-1, with 11 bases that match TRBD1. Germline assignment: CDR1 LNHDA and CDR2 SQIVND (reference sequence). V trimming: 7 bases; J trimming: 0 bases; junction bases outside the gene matches: 5. The CDR3 runs 16 residues. DNA of the CDR3: TGTGCCAGTATCGCCGGGACAGGGGGCTCCTACAATGAGCAGTTCTTC. Translation gives CASIAGTGGSYNEQFF.

This chain uses TRBV11-2 with TRBJ1-2, with D hard to call. CDR3 length: 16 residues. Germline-derived CDR1 and CDR2 are SGHAT and FQNNGV. V was pared by 3 bases and J by 7 bases, with 21 bases between. The CDR3 sequence: CASSFFGRGDFGGYTF. Written as DNA, the CDR3 is TGTGCCAGCAGCTTTTTTGGGCGCGGGGATTTTGGTGGCTACACCTTC.

The gene calls are TRBV4-3 and TRBJ1-1; 8 nucleotides agree with TRBD1. Per germline, CDR1 LGHNA and CDR2 YSLEER. The CDR3 is 15 amino acids. The V and J ends lost 0 bases and 5 bases, in that order; junction bases with no gene match: 5. CDR3 in DNA: TGCGCCAGCAGCCAAGACAGGGGGCGGAGGACTGAAGCTTTCTTT. Its protein product is CASSQDRGRRTEAFF.

The genes are TRBV6-5 and TRBJ1-1; 9 bases fit TRBD1. This CDR3 contains 14 residues. Germline loops: CDR1 MNHEY, CDR2 SVGAGI. With 6 bases clipped from V and 1 base from J, the junction kept 3 bases outside the gene matches. CDR3 sequence (DNA): TGTGCCAGCAGCCACAGGGGGCCGAACACTGAAGCTTTCTTT. This gives the protein CASSHRGPNTEAFF.

V usage is TRBV5-1 and J usage is TRBJ1-1; D gene uncertain. Deletions cut 6 bases from V and 1 base from J, with 13 bases between. CDR1 is SGHRS and CDR2 is YFSETQ in the germline V gene. The CDR3 loop spans 14 amino acids. The CDR3 DNA is TGCGCCAGCACCATGGCGGCAGCGAACACTGAAGCTTTCTTT. It encodes CASTMAAANTEAFF.

The chain carries TRBV4-2 and TRBJ2-5; 7 bases are a match to TRBD2. J was trimmed by 5 bases and V by 4 bases; bases with no gene match: 13. The length of the CDR3 is 16 residues. The germline CDR1 and CDR2 sequences are LGHNA and YNFKEQ. The CDR3 sequence is CASSPSGGGGMETQYF. CDR3 in DNA: TGTGCCAGCAGCCCCTCAGGCGGCGGGGGAATGGAGACCCAGTACTTC.

The genes are TRBV14 and TRBJ2-6, with 9 bases matching TRBD1. The CDR3 runs to 20 residues. Germline CDR1 SGHDN, CDR2 FVKESK. Losses at the gene ends were 4 bases for V and 4 bases for J; bases not matched to a gene: 17. The CDR3 spells CASSPFYWTGVRLGANVLTF. The CDR3 region has the DNA TGTGCCAGCAGCCCATTTTACTGGACAGGGGTGCGCTTGGGGGCCAACGTCCTGACTTTC.

The chain combines TRBV18 with TRBJ1-4; the match to TRBD1 covers 8 bases. From germline, CDR1 is KGHSH and CDR2 LQKENI. V shed 4 bases, J shed 8 bases, and the junction held 6 bases outside the gene matches. The CDR3 runs to 14 residues. Here the CDR3 DNA reads TGTGCCAGCTCACTCGGACAGGGCAGCGAAAAACTGTTTTTT. Amino acids: CASSLGQGSEKLFF.

The rearrangement joins TRBV7-3 to TRBJ2-1, with TRBD2 identical over 9 bases. V trimming: 1 base; J trimming: 9 bases; junction bases outside the gene matches: 4. This CDR3 comprises 14 residues. The germline CDR1 and CDR2 sequences are SGHTA and FQGTGA. CDR3: CASSLSGGASEQFF. The CDR3, as DNA: TGTGCCAGCAGCTTAAGCGGGGGGGCCTCTGAGCAGTTCTTC.

The rearrangement uses TRBV18 and TRBJ1-1; TRBD1 is a possible D gene (6 bases). Between the trimmed V and J ends, which lost 6 bases and 6 bases, there was a span of 11 bases. Germline V gene data show CDR1 as KGHSH and CDR2 as LQKENI. CDR3 size: 12 residues. The CDR3 sequence: CASSGGQPEAFF. The CDR3 nucleotides are TGTGCCAGCTCGGGGGGGCAGCCTGAAGCTTTCTTT. Looking up the rest from reference TRBV18 and TRBJ1-1 gives the full variable domain: NAGVMQNPRHLVRRRGQEARLRCSPMKGHSHVYWYRQLPEEGLKFMVYLQKENIIDESGMPKERFSAEFPKEGPSILRIQQVVRGDSAAYFCASSGGQPEAFFGQGTRLTVV.

V usage is TRBV30 and J usage is TRBJ2-3; 9 bases are a match to TRBD2. With V trimmed by 4 bases and J by 1 base, 3 bases remained unmatched. Germline V gives CDR1 GTSNPN, CDR2 SVGIG (reference sequence). The CDR3 sequence is 14 residues long. CDR3 nucleotides: TGTGCCTGGACTGTAGCGGGGGGCACAGATACGCAGTATTTT. It encodes CAWTVAGGTDTQYF.

This clone was detected only once. V and J are TRBV5-4 and TRBJ1-4; TRBD1 matches 10 bases. The length of the CDR3 is 15 residues. Losses at the gene ends were 2 bases for V and 8 bases for J; bases not matched to a gene: 6. Germline CDR1 is SGHNT and CDR2 is YYREEE (reference sequence). The CDR3 region is CASSFDRGLGEKLFF. The DNA for the CDR3 is TGTGCCAGCAGCTTTGACAGGGGGCTTGGCGAAAAACTGTTTTTT.

The V and J genes are TRBV10-3 and TRBJ2-3; no clear D gene. Germline V gives CDR1 ENHRY, CDR2 SYGVKD. The V end lost 6 bases, the J end lost 3 bases, and 7 bases lay between the germline ends. The CDR3 is 12 amino acids. CDR3 coding DNA: TGTGCCATCAGCCTTACAACAGATACGCAGTATTTT. Translated: CAISLTTDTQYF.

The chain links TRBV7-8 to TRBJ2-2; tentative D call: TRBD2 (6 bases). V was cut by 2 bases and J by 0 bases, with 7 bases left in between. There are 15 residues in the CDR3. Germline CDR1 is SGHVS and CDR2 is FQNEAQ. CDR3 protein: CASSLRLANTGELFF. CDR3 coding DNA: TGTGCCAGCAGCTTAAGACTAGCGAACACCGGGGAGCTGTTTTTT.

The chain couples TRBV30 to TRBJ2-2; no firm D call. V was pared by 4 bases and J by 5 bases, with 5 bases between. This CDR3 has 11 amino acids. In germline, CDR1 is GTSNPN, CDR2 SVGIG (reference sequence). The CDR3 loop reads CAWTETGELFF. CDR3 coding DNA: TGTGCCTGGACAGAGACCGGGGAGCTGTTTTTT.